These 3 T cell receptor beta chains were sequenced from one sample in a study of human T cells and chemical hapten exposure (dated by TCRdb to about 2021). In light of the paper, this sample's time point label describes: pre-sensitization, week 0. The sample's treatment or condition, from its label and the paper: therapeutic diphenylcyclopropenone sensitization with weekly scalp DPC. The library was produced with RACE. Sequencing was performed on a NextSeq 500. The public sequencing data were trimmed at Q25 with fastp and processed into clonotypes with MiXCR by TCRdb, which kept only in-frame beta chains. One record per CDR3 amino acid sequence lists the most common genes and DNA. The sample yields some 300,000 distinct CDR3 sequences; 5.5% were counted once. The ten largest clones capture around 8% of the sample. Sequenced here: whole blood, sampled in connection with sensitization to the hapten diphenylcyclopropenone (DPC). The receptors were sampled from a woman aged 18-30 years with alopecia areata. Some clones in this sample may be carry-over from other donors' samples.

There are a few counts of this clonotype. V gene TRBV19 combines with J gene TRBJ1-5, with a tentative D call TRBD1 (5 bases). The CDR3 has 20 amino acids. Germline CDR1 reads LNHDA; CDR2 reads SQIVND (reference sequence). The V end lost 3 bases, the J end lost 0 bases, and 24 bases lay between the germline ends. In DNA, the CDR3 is TGTGCCAGTAGTATTGAGGGCAGAGACAGAACTATCTATAGCAATCAGCCCCAGCATTTT. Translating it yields CASSIEGRDRTIYSNQPQHF.

CDR3 DNA sequence: TGTGCCAGCAGTTCGACCTCCCCAGATACGCAGTATTTT. Residues: CASSSTSPDTQYF. This chain connects TRBV27 to TRBJ2-3; D unclear. The V end was cut by 4 bases, the J end by 4 bases, with 9 bases between. Germline V CDR1 and CDR2: MNHEY, SMNVEV (reference sequence). The CDR3 has 13 amino acids.

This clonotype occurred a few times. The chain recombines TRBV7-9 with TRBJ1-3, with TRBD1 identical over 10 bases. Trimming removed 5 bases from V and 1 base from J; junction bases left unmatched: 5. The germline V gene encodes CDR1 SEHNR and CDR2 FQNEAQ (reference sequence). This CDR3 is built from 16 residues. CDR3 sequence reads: CASSHRTGGSGNTIYF. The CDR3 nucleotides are TGTGCCAGCAGCCATCGGACAGGGGGATCTGGAAACACCATATATTTT.